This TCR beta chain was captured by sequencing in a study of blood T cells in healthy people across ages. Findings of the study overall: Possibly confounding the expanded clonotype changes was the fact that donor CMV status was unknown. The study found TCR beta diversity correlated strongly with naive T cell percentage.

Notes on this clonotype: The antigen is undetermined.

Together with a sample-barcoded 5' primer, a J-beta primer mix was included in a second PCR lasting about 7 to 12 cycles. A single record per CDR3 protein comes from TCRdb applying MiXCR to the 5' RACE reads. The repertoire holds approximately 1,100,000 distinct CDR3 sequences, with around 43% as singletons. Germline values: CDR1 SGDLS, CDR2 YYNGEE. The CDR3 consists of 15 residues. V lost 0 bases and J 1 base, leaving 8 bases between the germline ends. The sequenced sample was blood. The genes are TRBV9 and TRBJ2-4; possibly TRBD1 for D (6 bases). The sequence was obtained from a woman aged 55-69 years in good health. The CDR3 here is CASSVGQGAKNIQYF. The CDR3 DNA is TGTGCCAGCAGCGTAGGCCAGGGGGCCAAAAACATTCAGTACTTC. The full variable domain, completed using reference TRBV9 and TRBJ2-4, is DSGVTQTPKHLITATGQRVTLRCSPRSGDLSVYWYQQSLDQGLQFLIQYYNGEERAKGNILERFSAQQFPDLHSELNLSSLELGDSALYFCASSVGQGAKNIQYFGAGTRLSVL.